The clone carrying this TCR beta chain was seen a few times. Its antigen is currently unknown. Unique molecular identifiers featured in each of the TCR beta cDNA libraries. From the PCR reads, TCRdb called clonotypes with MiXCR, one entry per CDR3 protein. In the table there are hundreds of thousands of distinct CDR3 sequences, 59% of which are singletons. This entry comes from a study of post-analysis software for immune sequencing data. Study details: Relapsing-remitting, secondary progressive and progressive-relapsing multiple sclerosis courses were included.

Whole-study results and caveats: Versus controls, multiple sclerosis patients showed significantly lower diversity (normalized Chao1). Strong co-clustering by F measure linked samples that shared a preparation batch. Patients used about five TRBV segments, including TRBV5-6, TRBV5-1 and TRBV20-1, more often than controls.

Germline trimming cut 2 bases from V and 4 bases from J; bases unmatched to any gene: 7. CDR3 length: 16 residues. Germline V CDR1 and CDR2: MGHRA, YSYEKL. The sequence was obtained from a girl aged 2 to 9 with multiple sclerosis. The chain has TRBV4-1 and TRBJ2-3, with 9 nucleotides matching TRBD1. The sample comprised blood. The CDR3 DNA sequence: TGCGCCAGCAGCCAACAACGACAGGGGGTCCCAGATACGCAGTATTTT. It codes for CASSQQRQGVPDTQYF.